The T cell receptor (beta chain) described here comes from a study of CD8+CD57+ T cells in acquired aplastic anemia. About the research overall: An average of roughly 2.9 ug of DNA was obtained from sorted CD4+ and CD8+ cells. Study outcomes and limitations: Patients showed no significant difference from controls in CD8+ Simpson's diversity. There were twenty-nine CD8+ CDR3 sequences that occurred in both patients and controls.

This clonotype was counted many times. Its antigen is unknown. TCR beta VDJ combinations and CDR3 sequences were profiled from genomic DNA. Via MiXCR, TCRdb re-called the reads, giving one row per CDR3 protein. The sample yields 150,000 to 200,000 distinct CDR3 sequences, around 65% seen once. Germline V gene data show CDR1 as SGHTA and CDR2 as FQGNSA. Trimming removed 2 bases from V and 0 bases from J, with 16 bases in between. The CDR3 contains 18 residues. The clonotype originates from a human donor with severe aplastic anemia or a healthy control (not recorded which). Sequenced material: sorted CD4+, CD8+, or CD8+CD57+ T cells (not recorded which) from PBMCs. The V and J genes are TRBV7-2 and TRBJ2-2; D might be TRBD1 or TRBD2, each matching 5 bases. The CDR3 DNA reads TGTGCCAGCAGCTTAAGTTTTGGGACCGCAACGAACACCGGGGAGCTGTTTTTT. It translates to CASSLSFGTATNTGELFF.